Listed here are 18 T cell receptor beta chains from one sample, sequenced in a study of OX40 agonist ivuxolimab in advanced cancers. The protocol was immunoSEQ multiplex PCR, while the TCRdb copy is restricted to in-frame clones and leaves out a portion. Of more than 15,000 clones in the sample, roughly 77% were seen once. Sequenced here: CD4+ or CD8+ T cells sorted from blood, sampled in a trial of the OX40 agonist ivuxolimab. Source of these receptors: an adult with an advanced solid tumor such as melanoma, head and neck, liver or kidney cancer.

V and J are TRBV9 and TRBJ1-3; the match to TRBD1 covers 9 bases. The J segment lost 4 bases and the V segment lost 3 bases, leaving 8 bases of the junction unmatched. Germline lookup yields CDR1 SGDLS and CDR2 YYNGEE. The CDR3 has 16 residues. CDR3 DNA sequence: TGTGCCAGCAGCGGAGAACAGGGGGCGGAAGGAAACACCATATATTTT. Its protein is CASSGEQGAEGNTIYF. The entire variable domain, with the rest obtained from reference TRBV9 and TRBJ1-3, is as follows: DSGVTQTPKHLITATGQRVTLRCSPRSGDLSVYWYQQSLDQGLQFLIQYYNGEERAKGNILERFSAQQFPDLHSELNLSSLELGDSALYFCASSGEQGAEGNTIYFGEGSWLTVV.

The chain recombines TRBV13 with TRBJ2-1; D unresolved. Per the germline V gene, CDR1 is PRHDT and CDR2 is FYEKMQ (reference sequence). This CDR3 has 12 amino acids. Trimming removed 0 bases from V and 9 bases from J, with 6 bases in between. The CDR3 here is CASSLGAGEQFF. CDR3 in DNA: TGTGCCAGCAGCTTAGGAGCAGGTGAGCAGTTCTTC.

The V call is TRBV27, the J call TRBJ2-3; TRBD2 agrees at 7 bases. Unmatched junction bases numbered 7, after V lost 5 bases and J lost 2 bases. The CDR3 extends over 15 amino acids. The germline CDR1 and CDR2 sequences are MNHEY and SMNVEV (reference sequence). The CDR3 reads CASSPRTRITDTQYF. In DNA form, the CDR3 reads TGTGCCAGCAGTCCCAGGACTAGAATCACAGATACGCAGTATTTT.

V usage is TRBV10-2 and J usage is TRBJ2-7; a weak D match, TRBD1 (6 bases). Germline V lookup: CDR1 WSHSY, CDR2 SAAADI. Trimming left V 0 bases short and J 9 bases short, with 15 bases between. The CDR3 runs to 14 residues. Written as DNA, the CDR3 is TGCGCCAGCAGTGAGTCGGGGACAAGGGAAGGGCAGTACTTC. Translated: CASSESGTREGQYF.

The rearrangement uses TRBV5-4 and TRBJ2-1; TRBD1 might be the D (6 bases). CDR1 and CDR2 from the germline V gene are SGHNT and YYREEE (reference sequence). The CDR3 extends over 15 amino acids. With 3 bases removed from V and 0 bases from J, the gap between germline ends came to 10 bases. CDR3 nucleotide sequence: TGTGCCAGCAGCTGGGACACTGGCTCCTACAATGAGCAGTTCTTC. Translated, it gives CASSWDTGSYNEQFF.

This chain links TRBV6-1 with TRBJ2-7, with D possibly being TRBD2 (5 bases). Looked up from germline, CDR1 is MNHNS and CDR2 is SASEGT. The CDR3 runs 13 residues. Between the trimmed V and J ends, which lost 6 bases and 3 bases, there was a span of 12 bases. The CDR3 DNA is TGTGCCAGCAGCCCCGGGGAGTTCTACGAGCAGTACTTC. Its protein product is CASSPGEFYEQYF.

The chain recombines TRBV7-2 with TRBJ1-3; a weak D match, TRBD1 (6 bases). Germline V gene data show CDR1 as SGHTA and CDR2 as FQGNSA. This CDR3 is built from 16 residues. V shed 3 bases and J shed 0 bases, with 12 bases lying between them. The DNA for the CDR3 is TGTGCCAGCAGCTTCGCGACGGGACACTCTGGAAACACCATATATTTT. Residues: CASSFATGHSGNTIYF.

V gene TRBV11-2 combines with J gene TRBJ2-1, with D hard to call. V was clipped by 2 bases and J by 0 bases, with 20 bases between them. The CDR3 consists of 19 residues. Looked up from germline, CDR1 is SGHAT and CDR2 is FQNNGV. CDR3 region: CASSLNLTLPLSSYNEQFF. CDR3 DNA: TGTGCCAGCAGCTTAAACCTAACCCTTCCCCTTTCCTCCTACAATGAGCAGTTCTTC.

CDR3: CASSLPGQGTEAFF. In nucleotides, the CDR3 is TGTGCCAGCAGTTTACCGGGACAGGGAACTGAAGCTTTCTTT. V is TRBV27 and J is TRBJ1-1, with 9 nucleotides matching TRBD1. V lost 2 bases and J lost 5; bases outside the gene matches: 3. The length of the CDR3 is 14 residues. Per the germline V gene, CDR1 is MNHEY and CDR2 is SMNVEV (reference sequence).

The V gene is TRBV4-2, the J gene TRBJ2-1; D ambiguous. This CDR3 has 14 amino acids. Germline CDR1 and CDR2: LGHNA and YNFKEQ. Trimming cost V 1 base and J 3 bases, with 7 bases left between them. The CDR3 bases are TGTGCCAGCAGCCAAGGACGCGACTACAATGAGCAGTTCTTC. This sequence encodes CASSQGRDYNEQFF.

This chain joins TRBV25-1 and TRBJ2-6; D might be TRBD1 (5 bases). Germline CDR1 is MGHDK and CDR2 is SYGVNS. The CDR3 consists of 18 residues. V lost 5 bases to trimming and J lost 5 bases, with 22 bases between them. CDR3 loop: CASSRLVTGQSRANVLTF. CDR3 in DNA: TGTGCCAGCAGTAGGTTAGTAACTGGACAAAGTCGGGCCAACGTCCTGACTTTC.

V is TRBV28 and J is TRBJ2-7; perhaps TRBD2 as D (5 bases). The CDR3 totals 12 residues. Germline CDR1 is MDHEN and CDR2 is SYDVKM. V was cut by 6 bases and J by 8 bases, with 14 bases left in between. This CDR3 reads CASRRRGNQQYF. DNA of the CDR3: TGTGCCAGCAGGAGGAGAGGGAACCAGCAGTACTTC.

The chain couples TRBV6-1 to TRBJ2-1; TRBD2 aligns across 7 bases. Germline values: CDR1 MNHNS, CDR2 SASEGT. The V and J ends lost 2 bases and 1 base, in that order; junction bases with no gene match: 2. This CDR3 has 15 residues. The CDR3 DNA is TGTGCCAGCAGTGAATCGGGGGGATCCTACAATGAGCAGTTCTTC. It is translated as CASSESGGSYNEQFF.

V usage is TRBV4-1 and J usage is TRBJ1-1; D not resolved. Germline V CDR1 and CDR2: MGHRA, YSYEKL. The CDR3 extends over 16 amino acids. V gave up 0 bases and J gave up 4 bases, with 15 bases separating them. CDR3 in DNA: TGCGCCAGCAGCCAAGATTGGGTTTCGGCGGGCACTGAAGCTTTCTTT. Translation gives CASSQDWVSAGTEAFF.

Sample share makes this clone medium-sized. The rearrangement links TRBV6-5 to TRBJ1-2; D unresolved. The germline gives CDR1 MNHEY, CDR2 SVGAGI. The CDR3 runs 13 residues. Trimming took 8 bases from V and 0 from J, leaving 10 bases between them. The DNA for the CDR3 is TGTGCCAGCGGTAGCCCCACTAACTATGGCTACACCTTC. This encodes CASGSPTNYGYTF.

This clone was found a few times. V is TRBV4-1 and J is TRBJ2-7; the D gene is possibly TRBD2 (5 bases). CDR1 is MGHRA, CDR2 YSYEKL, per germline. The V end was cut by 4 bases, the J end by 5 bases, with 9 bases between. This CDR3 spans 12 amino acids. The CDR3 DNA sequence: TGCGCCAGCAGCCGAGGGAGAGACGAGCAGTACTTC. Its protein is CASSRGRDEQYF.

DNA of the CDR3: TGTGCCAGCAGCTTGGGGACAGTCTCCTACGAGCAGTACTTC. Translation: CASSLGTVSYEQYF. The rearrangement links TRBV5-6 to TRBJ2-7, with D perhaps matching TRBD1 (6 bases). Germline V gene sequence: CDR1 SGHDT, CDR2 YYEEEE. The CDR3 is 14 amino acids. Deletions cut 0 bases from V and 0 bases from J, with 7 bases between.

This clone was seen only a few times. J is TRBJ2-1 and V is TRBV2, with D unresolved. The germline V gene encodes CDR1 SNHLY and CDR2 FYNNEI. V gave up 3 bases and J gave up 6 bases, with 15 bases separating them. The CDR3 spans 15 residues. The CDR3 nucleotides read TGTGCCAGCAGTGACGCAATAGCCAGGCTCAATGAGCAGTTCTTC. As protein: CASSDAIARLNEQFF.